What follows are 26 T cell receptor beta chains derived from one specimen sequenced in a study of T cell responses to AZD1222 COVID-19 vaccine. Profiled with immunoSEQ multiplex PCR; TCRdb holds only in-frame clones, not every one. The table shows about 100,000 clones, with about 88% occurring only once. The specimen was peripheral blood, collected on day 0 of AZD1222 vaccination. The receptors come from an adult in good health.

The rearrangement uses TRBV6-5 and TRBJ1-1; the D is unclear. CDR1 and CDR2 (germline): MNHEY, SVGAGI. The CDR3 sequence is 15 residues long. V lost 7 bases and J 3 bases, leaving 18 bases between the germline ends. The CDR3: CASTETSGWYTEAFF. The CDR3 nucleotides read TGTGCCAGCACCGAGACCTCCGGGTGGTACACTGAAGCTTTCTTT.

The CDR3, as DNA: TGTGCCAGCAGCCCAACTAGTGGCGAGCAGTTCTTC. Amino acid sequence: CASSPTSGEQFF. This rearrangement joins TRBV7-7 to TRBJ2-1; weak D call: TRBD2 (5 bases). This CDR3 spans 12 amino acids. The germline CDR1 and CDR2 sequences are SSHAT and FNYEAQ (reference sequence). V was cut by 5 bases and J by 10 bases, with 12 bases left in between.

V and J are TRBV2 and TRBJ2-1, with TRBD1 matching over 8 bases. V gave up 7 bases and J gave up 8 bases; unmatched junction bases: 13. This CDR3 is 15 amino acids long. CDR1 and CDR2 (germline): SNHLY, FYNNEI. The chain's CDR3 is CASIYSGTGLYEQFF. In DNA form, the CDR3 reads TGTGCCAGCATCTATTCCGGGACAGGTTTGTATGAGCAGTTCTTC.

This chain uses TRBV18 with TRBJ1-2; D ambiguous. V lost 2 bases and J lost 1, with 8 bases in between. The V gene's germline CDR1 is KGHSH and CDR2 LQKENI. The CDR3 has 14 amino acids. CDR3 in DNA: TGTGCCAGCTCACCAGGTCGGAATAACTATGGCTACACCTTC. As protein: CASSPGRNNYGYTF.

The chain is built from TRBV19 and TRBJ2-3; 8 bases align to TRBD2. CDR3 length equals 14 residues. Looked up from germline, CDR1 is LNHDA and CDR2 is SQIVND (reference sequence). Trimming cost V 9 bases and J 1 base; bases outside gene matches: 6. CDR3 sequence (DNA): TGTGCCAGCCGTAGCGGGATTGGCACAGATACGCAGTATTTT. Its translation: CASRSGIGTDTQYF. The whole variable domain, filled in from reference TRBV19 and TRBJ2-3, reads DGGITQSPKYLFRKEGQNVTLSCEQNLNHDAMYWYRQDPGQGLRLIYYSQIVNDFQKGDIAEGYSVSREKKESFPLTVTSAQKNPTAFYLCASRSGIGTDTQYFGPGTRLTVL.

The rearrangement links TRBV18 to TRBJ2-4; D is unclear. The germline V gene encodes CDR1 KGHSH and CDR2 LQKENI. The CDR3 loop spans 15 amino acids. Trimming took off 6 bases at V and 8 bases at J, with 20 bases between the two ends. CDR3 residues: CASSLLGVLVDIQYF. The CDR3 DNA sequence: TGTGCCAGCTCCCTCCTAGGCGTCTTGGTAGACATTCAGTACTTC.

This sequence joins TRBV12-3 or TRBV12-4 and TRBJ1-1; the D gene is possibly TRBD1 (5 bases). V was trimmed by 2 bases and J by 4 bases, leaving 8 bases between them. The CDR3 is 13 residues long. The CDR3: CASSLWGATEAFF. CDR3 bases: TGTGCCAGCAGTTTATGGGGCGCCACTGAAGCTTTCTTT.

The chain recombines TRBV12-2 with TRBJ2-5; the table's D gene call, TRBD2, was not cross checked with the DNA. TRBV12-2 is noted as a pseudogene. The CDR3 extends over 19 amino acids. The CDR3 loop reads CASRLPPGAGGQSQETQYF. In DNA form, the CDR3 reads TGTGCAAGTCGCCTCCCCCCCGGGGCGGGGGGGCAAAGTCAAGAGACCCAGTACTTC.

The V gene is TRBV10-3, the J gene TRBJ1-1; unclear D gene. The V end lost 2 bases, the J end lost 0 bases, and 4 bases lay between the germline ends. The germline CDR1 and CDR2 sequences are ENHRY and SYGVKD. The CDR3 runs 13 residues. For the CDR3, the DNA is TGTGCCATCAGTGAGAACATGAACACTGAAGCTTTCTTT. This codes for CAISENMNTEAFF.

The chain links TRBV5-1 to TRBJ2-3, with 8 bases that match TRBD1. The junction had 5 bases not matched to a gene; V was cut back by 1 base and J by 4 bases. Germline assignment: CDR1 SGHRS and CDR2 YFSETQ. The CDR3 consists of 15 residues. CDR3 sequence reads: CASSLTGGIADTQYF. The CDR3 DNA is TGCGCCAGCAGCTTGACAGGGGGAATTGCAGATACGCAGTATTTT. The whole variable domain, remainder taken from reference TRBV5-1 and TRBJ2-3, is KAGVTQTPRYLIKTRGQQVTLSCSPISGHRSVSWYQQTPGQGLQFLFEYFSETQRNKGNFPGRFSGRQFSNSRSEMNVSTLELGDSALYLCASSLTGGIADTQYFGPGTRLTVL.

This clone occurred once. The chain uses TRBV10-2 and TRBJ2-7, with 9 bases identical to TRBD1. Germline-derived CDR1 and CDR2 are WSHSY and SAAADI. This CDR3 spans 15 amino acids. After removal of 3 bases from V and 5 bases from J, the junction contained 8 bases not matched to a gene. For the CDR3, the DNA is TGCGCCAGCAGTGAACGGTGGACAGGGGCGGACGAGCAGTACTTC. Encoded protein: CASSERWTGADEQYF.

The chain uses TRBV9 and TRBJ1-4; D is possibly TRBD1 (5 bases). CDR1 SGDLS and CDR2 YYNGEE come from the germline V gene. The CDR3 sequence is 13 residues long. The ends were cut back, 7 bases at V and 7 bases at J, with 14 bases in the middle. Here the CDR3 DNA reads TGTGCCAGCCGTCGGGGGGTCGGTGAAAAACTGTTTTTT. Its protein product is CASRRGVGEKLFF.

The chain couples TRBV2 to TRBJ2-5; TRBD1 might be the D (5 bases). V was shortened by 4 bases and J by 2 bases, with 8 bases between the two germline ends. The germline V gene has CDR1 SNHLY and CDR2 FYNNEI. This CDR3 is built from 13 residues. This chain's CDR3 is CASSGAGQETQYF. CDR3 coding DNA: TGTGCCAGCAGTGGGGCAGGGCAAGAGACCCAGTACTTC.

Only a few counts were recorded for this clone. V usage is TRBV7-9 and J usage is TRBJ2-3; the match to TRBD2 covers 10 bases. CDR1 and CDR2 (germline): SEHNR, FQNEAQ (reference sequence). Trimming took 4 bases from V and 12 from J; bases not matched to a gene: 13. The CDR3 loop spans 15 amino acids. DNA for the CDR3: TGTGCCAGCAGCTCAGCTGTAGCGGGAGGTCACACACAGTATTTT. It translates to CASSSAVAGGHTQYF.

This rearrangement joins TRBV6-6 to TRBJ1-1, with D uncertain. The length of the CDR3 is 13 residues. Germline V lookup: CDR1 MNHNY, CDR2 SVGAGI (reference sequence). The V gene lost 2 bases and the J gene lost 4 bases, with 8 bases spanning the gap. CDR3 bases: TGTGCCAGCAGTTACATCAGTACCACTGAAGCTTTCTTT. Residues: CASSYISTTEAFF.

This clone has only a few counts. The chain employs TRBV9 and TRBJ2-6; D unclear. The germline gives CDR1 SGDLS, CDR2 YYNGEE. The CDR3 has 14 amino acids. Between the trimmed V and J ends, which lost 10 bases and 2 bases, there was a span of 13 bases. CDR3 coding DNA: TGTGCCTCCGAGGCCACAACTGGGGCCAACGTCCTGACTTTC. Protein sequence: CASEATTGANVLTF.

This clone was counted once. The CDR3 DNA reads as TGTGCCAGTAGTACCTCCTTGGGGGTGGGGGTAGAGACCCAGTACTTC. As protein: CASSTSLGVGVETQYF. The rearrangement uses TRBV19 and TRBJ2-5, with D perhaps being TRBD1 or TRBD2 (5 bases each). The CDR3 covers 16 residues. V gave up 4 bases and J gave up 4 bases, with 19 bases separating them. The germline V gene has CDR1 LNHDA and CDR2 SQIVND (reference sequence).

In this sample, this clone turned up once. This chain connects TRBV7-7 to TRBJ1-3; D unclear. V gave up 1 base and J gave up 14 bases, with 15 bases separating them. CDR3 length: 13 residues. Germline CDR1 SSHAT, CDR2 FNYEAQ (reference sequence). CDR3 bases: TGTGCCAGCAGCTTAGTACGCAGTGGCCGGTTATATTTT. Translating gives CASSLVRSGRLYF.

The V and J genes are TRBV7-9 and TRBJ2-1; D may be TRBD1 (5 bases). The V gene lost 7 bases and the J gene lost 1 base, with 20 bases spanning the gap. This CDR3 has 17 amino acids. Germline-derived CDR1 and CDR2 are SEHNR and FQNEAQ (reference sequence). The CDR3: CASTPGQTLMSYNEQFF. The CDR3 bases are TGTGCCAGCACCCCAGGACAAACTCTAATGTCCTACAATGAGCAGTTCTTC.

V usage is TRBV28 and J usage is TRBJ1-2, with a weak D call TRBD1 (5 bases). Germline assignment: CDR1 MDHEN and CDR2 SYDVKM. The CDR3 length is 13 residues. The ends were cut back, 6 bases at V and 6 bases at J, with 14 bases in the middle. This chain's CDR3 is CASRTRGIDGYTF. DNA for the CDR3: TGTGCCAGCAGGACCCGGGGGATCGATGGCTACACCTTC.

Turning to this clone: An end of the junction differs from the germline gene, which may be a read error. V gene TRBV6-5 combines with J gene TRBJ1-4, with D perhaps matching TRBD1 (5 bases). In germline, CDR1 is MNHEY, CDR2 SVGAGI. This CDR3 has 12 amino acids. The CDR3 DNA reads TGTGCCAGCAGGTGGGGAGAGGGGCGTTTAACCTTT. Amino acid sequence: CASRWGEGRLTF.

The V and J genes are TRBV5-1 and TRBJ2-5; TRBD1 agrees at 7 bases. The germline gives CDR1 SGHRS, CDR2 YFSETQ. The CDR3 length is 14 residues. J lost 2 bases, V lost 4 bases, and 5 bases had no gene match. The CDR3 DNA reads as TGCGCCAGCAGCGTATCGGGACAGCAAGAGACCCAGTACTTC. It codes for CASSVSGQQETQYF.

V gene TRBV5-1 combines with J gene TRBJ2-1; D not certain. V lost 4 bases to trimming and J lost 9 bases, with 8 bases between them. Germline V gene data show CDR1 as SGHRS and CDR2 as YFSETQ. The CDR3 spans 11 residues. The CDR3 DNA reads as TGCGCCAGCAGCGCGCCACGTGAGCAGTTCTTC. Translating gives CASSAPREQFF.

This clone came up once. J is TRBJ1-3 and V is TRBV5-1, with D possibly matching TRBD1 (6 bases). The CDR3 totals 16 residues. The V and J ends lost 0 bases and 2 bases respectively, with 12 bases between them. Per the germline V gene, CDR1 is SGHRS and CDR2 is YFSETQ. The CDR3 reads CASSLAGGQTGNTIYF. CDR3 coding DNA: TGCGCCAGCAGCTTGGCCGGGGGCCAGACTGGAAACACCATATATTTT.

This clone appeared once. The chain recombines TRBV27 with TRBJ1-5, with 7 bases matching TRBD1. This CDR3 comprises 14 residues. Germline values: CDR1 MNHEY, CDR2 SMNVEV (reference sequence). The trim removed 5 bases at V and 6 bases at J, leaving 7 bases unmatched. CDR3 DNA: TGTGCCAGCAGTCGCCGACAGGGCGGTCAGCCCCAGCATTTT. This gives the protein CASSRRQGGQPQHF.

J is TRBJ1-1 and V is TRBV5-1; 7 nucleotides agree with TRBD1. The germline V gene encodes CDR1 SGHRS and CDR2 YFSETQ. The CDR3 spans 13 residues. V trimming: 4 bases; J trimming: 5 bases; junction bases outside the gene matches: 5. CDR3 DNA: TGCGCCAGCAGCACCCAGACAGGGACTGAAGCTTTCTTT. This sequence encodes CASSTQTGTEAFF. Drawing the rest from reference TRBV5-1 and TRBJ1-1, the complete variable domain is KAGVTQTPRYLIKTRGQQVTLSCSPISGHRSVSWYQQTPGQGLQFLFEYFSETQRNKGNFPGRFSGRQFSNSRSEMNVSTLELGDSALYLCASSTQTGTEAFFGQGTRLTVV.